This T cell receptor (beta chain) was captured by sequencing in a study of blood T cell repertoires in COVID-19. Study in general: Acute and convalescent COVID-19 specimens originated in the United States, Italy and Spain.

Trimming left V 5 bases short and J 0 bases short, with 6 bases between. Germline assignment: CDR1 SQVTM and CDR2 ANQGSEA. The CDR3 covers 12 residues. Under the authors' procedure: Counts of nucleated cells, estimated from reference gene primer amplification, were obtained. The data were produced by immunoSEQ multiplex PCR, yet TCRdb's version contains in-frame clones alone and is incomplete. D and trimming come from the DNA, and the V and J calls and clone size come from that table. The sample has almost 500,000 clones; roughly nine tenths are singletons. The source is a woman aged 55-69 years who had recovered from COVID-19. The chain combines TRBV29-1 with TRBJ2-3, with no clear D. Material for sequencing was PBMCs or T cells enriched from blood (not recorded which). The CDR3 spells CSVLRSTDTQYF. CDR3 nucleotides: TGCAGCGTTTTACGGAGCACAGATACGCAGTATTTT.